This section outlines one T cell receptor (beta chain) sequence together with its context. This sample stems from a study of blood T cell repertoires in COVID-19. Looking at the study overall: Donors in Cohort 3 who had recovered were those with two negative PCRs, healthcare professional clearance, or resolution of their symptoms. PBMCs, B-cell-depleted T cells, or T cells provided the cDNA or gDNA that made up the material.

Those enrolled, adults aged roughly 18 to 89 years, came from around 25 US areas. Cohorts were based on clinical histories the participants reported. This CDR3 spans 13 amino acids. The germline V gene has CDR1 SGHTS and CDR2 YDEGEE. V lost 4 bases and J lost 7; bases outside the gene matches: 6. Method: immunoSEQ multiplex PCR; TCRdb's copy keeps in-frame clones and lacks some. In the table there are 350,000 to 450,000 clones, 80% to 90% of which are singletons. The source is a middle-aged man in a cohort exposed to, infected with or recovered from COVID-19 (not recorded which). This sequence joins TRBV5-8 and TRBJ1-2, with 8 bases identical to TRBD1. The specimen was PBMCs or T cells enriched from blood (not recorded which). CDR3 nucleotide sequence: TGTGCCAGCAGCACCGGACAGGGCCGTGGCTACACCTTC. This sequence encodes CASSTGQGRGYTF.